Following are 2 T cell receptor beta chains from one sample sequenced in a study of cytomegalovirus exposure and HLA in healthy donors. In the PCR, 60 Vbeta and 13 Jbeta primers were used. Sequencing used immunoSEQ multiplex PCR; TCRdb keeps in-frame clones, though not all of them. The sample carries around 120,000 clones, around three quarters recorded once. The sequencing input was PBMCs. All receptors come from a man aged 25 to 45 in good health and CMV-seronegative.

The chain couples TRBV19 to TRBJ1-2, with TRBD1 matching over 9 bases. The CDR3 totals 14 residues. Trimming took 6 bases from V and 7 from J; bases not matched to a gene: 9. Germline V gene lookup returns CDR1 LNHDA and CDR2 SQIVND (reference sequence). The CDR3 DNA sequence: TGTGCCAGTAGCCCGGGGGGACAGGGCTCTGGCTACACCTTC. This codes for CASSPGGQGSGYTF. The variable domain in full, with the rest retrieved from reference TRBV19 and TRBJ1-2, is DGGITQSPKYLFRKEGQNVTLSCEQNLNHDAMYWYRQDPGQGLRLIYYSQIVNDFQKGDIAEGYSVSREKKESFPLTVTSAQKNPTAFYLCASSPGGQGSGYTFGSGTRLTVV.

The chain links TRBV9 to TRBJ2-1; 10 nucleotides agree with TRBD2. The V gene's germline CDR1 is SGDLS and CDR2 YYNGEE. This CDR3 comprises 13 residues. V was clipped by 3 bases and J by 8 bases; unmatched bases: 2. Here the CDR3 reads CASSAGTSDEQFF. CDR3 coding DNA: TGTGCCAGCAGCGCAGGGACTAGCGATGAGCAGTTCTTC.